The 9 T cell receptor beta chains below come from one sample, sequenced in a study of T cells in Graves' hyperthyroidism and ophthalmopathy. The investigators amplified TCR beta CDR3 regions from RNA transcripts. With the HTBI primer set, the TCR CDR3 went through a first round of RT-PCR. TCRdb re-derived calls from the multiplex PCR reads in MiXCR, one entry per CDR3 protein. The sample has 300,000 to 400,000 distinct CDR3 sequences; roughly 18% are singletons. The sequencing input was blood. These receptors were collected from a woman aged 50 to 65 with Graves' hyperthyroidism.

A remark on this clonotype: This sequence may be a read error, since a much larger clone differs from it by one base. The chain links TRBV11-1 to TRBJ2-5; possibly TRBD2 for D (5 bases). Trimming left V 4 bases short and J 2 bases short, with 14 bases between. The CDR3 runs to 15 residues. Germline lookup yields CDR1 SGHAT and CDR2 FQDESV (reference sequence). CDR3 loop: CASSSELGEQETQYF. CDR3 DNA: TGTGCCAGCAGCTCAGAGTTGGGAGAGCAAGAGACCCAGTACTTC.

The chain couples TRBV28 to TRBJ2-1, with TRBD1 matching over 8 bases. V lost 5 bases to trimming and J lost 8 bases; unmatched junction nucleotides: 11. Germline V gives CDR1 MDHEN, CDR2 SYDVKM. The CDR3 contains 15 residues. The CDR3 reads CASSPRTGWEDEQFF. In DNA, the CDR3 is TGTGCCAGCAGTCCACGGACAGGGTGGGAGGATGAGCAGTTCTTC.

The table lists this clonotype with many counts. This chain connects TRBV20-1 to TRBJ2-7; 10 bases are a match to TRBD1. J gave up 3 bases and V 0 bases, and 8 bases lay outside the gene matches. Germline assignment: CDR1 DFQATT and CDR2 SNEGSKA (reference sequence). This CDR3 region has 16 residues. CDR3: CSARDLTGQGIYEQYF. As DNA, the CDR3 is TGCAGTGCTAGAGATCTTACGGGACAGGGGATCTACGAGCAGTACTTC.

This clonotype came up many times. The gene calls are TRBV2 and TRBJ1-5; 8 bases are shared with TRBD1. From germline, CDR1 is SNHLY and CDR2 FYNNEI. The CDR3 has 15 residues. V lost 2 bases, J lost 4 bases, and 4 bases stayed unmatched. DNA for the CDR3: TGTGCCAGCAGTGAACAGGGGGCAAGAAATCAGCCCCAGCATTTT. Residues: CASSEQGARNQPQHF.

The sample holds a few counts of this clonotype. V and J are TRBV19 and TRBJ1-2; 11 bases are shared with TRBD1. The CDR3 extends over 14 amino acids. V shed 5 bases and J 7 bases; nucleotides not matched to a gene: 6. CDR1 and CDR2 (germline): LNHDA, SQIVND (reference sequence). The CDR3 nucleotides are TGTGCCAGTAGTCCTGGACAGGGGGCCGGTGGCTACACCTTC. Its protein is CASSPGQGAGGYTF.

This clonotype was observed many times. The V call is TRBV13, the J call TRBJ1-2, with TRBD1 as a possible D gene (5 bases). The CDR3 runs to 17 residues. V was shortened by 4 bases and J by 0 bases, with 18 bases between the two germline ends. Per the germline V gene, CDR1 is PRHDT and CDR2 is FYEKMQ (reference sequence). CDR3 DNA: TGTGCCAGCAGCTCGTCCGGTTGGGACGGAGCTAACTATGGCTACACCTTC. Translated, it gives CASSSSGWDGANYGYTF.

Note on this clonotype: This clone may be a read error of a much larger clone one base away. The chain links TRBV5-1 to TRBJ1-1; 9 bases align to TRBD1. CDR1 SGHRS and CDR2 YFSETQ come from the germline V gene. The CDR3 is made up of 15 amino acids. V lost 4 bases and J lost 4; bases outside the gene matches: 8. In nucleotides, the CDR3 is TGCGCCAGCAGCCGCTGTTCGACAGGGGGCACTGAAGCTTTCTTT. It codes for CASSRCSTGGTEAFF. Full variable domain (rest looked up from reference TRBV5-1 and TRBJ1-1): KAGVTQTPRYLIKTRGQQVTLSCSPISGHRSVSWYQQTPGQGLQFLFEYFSETQRNKGNFPGRFSGRQFSNSRSEMNVSTLELGDSALYLCASSRCSTGGTEAFFGQGTRLTVV.

A few counts support this clonotype. J is TRBJ1-5 and V is TRBV6-1, with TRBD1 identical over 8 bases. The J segment lost 7 bases and the V segment lost 5 bases, leaving 13 bases of the junction unmatched. In germline, CDR1 is MNHNS, CDR2 SASEGT. CDR3 size: 16 residues. CDR3 sequence (DNA): TGTGCCAGCAGTCTCGGCGAACCGGGGGACAGGCAGCCCCAGCATTTT. This encodes CASSLGEPGDRQPQHF.

This clonotype occurred many times. J is TRBJ1-1 and V is TRBV10-3; D is undetermined. Germline CDR1 is ENHRY and CDR2 is SYGVKD. Trimming took off 2 bases at V and 10 bases at J, with 17 bases between the two ends. The CDR3 is 14 residues long. The CDR3 bases are TGTGCCATCAGTGAGAGCGTTGGGGAGGTCGGAGCTTTCTTT. Protein: CAISESVGEVGAFF.